One sample yielded the 16 T cell receptor beta chains listed below, sequenced in a study of T cell responses to AZD1222 COVID-19 vaccine. Assay: immunoSEQ multiplex PCR; the TCRdb copy retains only in-frame clones and omits some. The sample yields 100,000 or so clones, 85% to 90% seen once. The sequences come from peripheral blood, collected on day 0 of AZD1222 vaccination. The receptor set was obtained from an adult in good health.

The rearrangement links TRBV19 to TRBJ2-7, with D possibly being TRBD2 (6 bases). V lost 10 bases, J lost 7 bases, and 17 bases lay in between. This CDR3 is 12 amino acids long. Germline V gives CDR1 LNHDA, CDR2 SQIVND (reference sequence). The CDR3: CATKTGLREQYF. CDR3 bases: TGTGCCACTAAGACGGGACTCCGGGAGCAGTACTTC.

A note on this clone: Distinct nucleotide sequences in the sample also encode this CDR3. The J gene is TRBJ1-1, the V gene TRBV11-3, with D maybe TRBD1 (5 bases). The V gene's germline CDR1 is SGHNT and CDR2 YENEEA. This CDR3 spans 13 amino acids. Trimming pared 3 bases from V and 3 bases from J, leaving 8 bases between. Here the CDR3 DNA reads TGTGCCAGCAGCTTGCAGGGTTACACTGAAGCTTTCTTT. Translating gives CASSLQGYTEAFF.

V is TRBV5-1 and J is TRBJ1-6; 11 bases agree with TRBD1. The CDR3 runs 17 residues. From germline, CDR1 is SGHRS and CDR2 YFSETQ. V shed 3 bases, J shed 9 bases, and the junction held 11 bases outside the gene matches. The CDR3 nucleotides are TGCGCCAGCAGCTCGGGGCCGCCGGGACAGGGGGGTTCACCCCTCCACTTT. Translation: CASSSGPPGQGGSPLHF.

The CDR3 nucleotides are TGTGCCAGCAGCGGCCCAGACAGGGCTGGTGAAGCTTTCTTT. Its protein is CASSGPDRAGEAFF. V and J are TRBV11-2 and TRBJ1-1; 7 nucleotides agree with TRBD1. CDR1 and CDR2 (germline): SGHAT, FQNNGV. Losses at the gene ends were 5 bases for V and 7 bases for J; bases not matched to a gene: 10. The CDR3 sequence is 14 residues long.

This clone was recorded once. The V call is TRBV4-1, the J call TRBJ2-7, with D perhaps TRBD1 (7 bases). Deletions cut 4 bases from V and 4 bases from J, with 17 bases between. This CDR3 spans 15 amino acids. CDR1 and CDR2 (germline): MGHRA, YSYEKL. The CDR3 reads CASSLGRTGGYEQYF. CDR3 nucleotides: TGCGCCAGCAGCCTGGGAAGGACAGGAGGGTACGAGCAGTACTTC.

This clone has more than one count but fewer than ten. This chain uses TRBV7-2 with TRBJ1-2, with 9 bases lining up with TRBD1. With 2 bases clipped from V and 7 bases from J, the junction kept 8 bases outside the gene matches. CDR1 is SGHTA and CDR2 is FQGNSA in the germline V gene. CDR3 size: 15 residues. CDR3 bases: TGTGCCAGCAGCTTAAGTGGAGGGACAGGGTTTGGCTACACCTTC. It encodes CASSLSGGTGFGYTF. Variable domain in full (rest from reference TRBV7-2 and TRBJ1-2): GAGVSQSPSNKVTEKGKDVELRCDPISGHTALYWYRQSLGQGLEFLIYFQGNSAPDKSGLPSDRFSAERTGGSVSTLTIQRTQQEDSAVYLCASSLSGGTGFGYTFGSGTRLTVV.

V usage is TRBV4-1 and J usage is TRBJ1-5, with no clear D. Germline lookup yields CDR1 MGHRA and CDR2 YSYEKL. V was pared by 0 bases and J by 7 bases, with 13 bases between. The CDR3 is made up of 15 amino acids. This chain's CDR3 is CASSQEEGGRQPQHF. The DNA of the CDR3 is TGCGCCAGCAGCCAAGAGGAGGGAGGAAGACAGCCCCAGCATTTT.

The chain employs TRBV28 and TRBJ2-7; D is undetermined. V gave up 5 bases and J gave up 6 bases, with 8 bases separating them. From germline, CDR1 is MDHEN and CDR2 SYDVKM. The CDR3 is 11 residues long. The CDR3 loop is CASSSNFEQYF. In nucleotides, the CDR3 is TGTGCCAGCAGTAGTAACTTCGAGCAGTACTTC.

The J gene is TRBJ2-7, the V gene TRBV5-5, with 7 bases fitting TRBD1. Trimming cost V 4 bases and J 2 bases; bases outside gene matches: 12. CDR1 and CDR2 from the germline V gene are SGHKS and YYEKEE (reference sequence). CDR3 length equals 16 residues. In DNA form, the CDR3 reads TGTGCCAGCAGCCCCTCCCGGGACAGATTAGCCTACGAGCAGTACTTC. This gives the protein CASSPSRDRLAYEQYF.

The rearrangement links TRBV9 to TRBJ2-5; no definite D call. CDR3 length: 14 residues. Per the germline V gene, CDR1 is SGDLS and CDR2 is YYNGEE. Deletions cut 0 bases from V and 4 bases from J, with 10 bases between. The CDR3 sequence is CASSVGNKGETQYF. The CDR3, as DNA: TGTGCCAGCAGCGTAGGGAATAAGGGAGAGACCCAGTACTTC.

This chain joins TRBV19 and TRBJ2-3, with D unresolved. Germline CDR1 reads LNHDA; CDR2 reads SQIVND (reference sequence). The V end lost 6 bases, the J end lost 3 bases, and 16 bases lay between the germline ends. The CDR3 consists of 15 residues. The DNA of the CDR3 is TGTGCCAGTAGGTGGGCAGGTTTGAGAACAGATACGCAGTATTTT. As protein: CASRWAGLRTDTQYF. The variable domain in full, with the rest retrieved from reference TRBV19 and TRBJ2-3, is DGGITQSPKYLFRKEGQNVTLSCEQNLNHDAMYWYRQDPGQGLRLIYYSQIVNDFQKGDIAEGYSVSREKKESFPLTVTSAQKNPTAFYLCASRWAGLRTDTQYFGPGTRLTVL.

The chain links TRBV28 to TRBJ2-7; a weak D match, TRBD2 (6 bases). CDR3 length equals 14 residues. V was trimmed by 3 bases and J by 1 base, leaving 10 bases between them. Germline V gene sequence: CDR1 MDHEN, CDR2 SYDVKM. The DNA of the CDR3 is TGTGCCAGCAGTTTCGGAGGGATTTCCTACGAGCAGTACTTC. It translates to CASSFGGISYEQYF.

J is TRBJ2-3 and V is TRBV20-1, with D perhaps matching TRBD1 (5 bases). The germline V and J ends were trimmed by 3 bases and 8 bases, with 15 bases remaining between them. CDR1 is DFQATT and CDR2 is SNEGSKA in the germline V gene (reference sequence). This CDR3 has 13 residues. DNA of the CDR3: TGCAGTGCTAGTGGGGCAGTTGAGGCTACGCAGTATTTT. It encodes CSASGAVEATQYF.

The chain has TRBV14 and TRBJ1-4; the D is unclear. CDR1 is SGHDN and CDR2 is FVKESK in the germline V gene. The CDR3 consists of 17 residues. V was shortened by 4 bases and J by 3 bases, with 18 bases between the two germline ends. The CDR3 spells CASSLGRALRANEKLFF. The CDR3, as DNA: TGTGCCAGCAGCCTGGGAAGAGCCCTGAGGGCTAATGAAAAACTGTTTTTT.

This clone was detected a few times. CDR3 loop: CASSSTLGAGGNTEAFF. CDR3 nucleotide sequence: TGCGCCAGCAGCTCGACCCTTGGGGCAGGGGGGAACACTGAAGCTTTCTTT. The chain joins TRBV5-1 to TRBJ1-1, with TRBD1 identical over 7 bases. The CDR3 has 17 amino acids. The trim removed 3 bases at V and 1 base at J, leaving 12 bases unmatched. Looked up from germline, CDR1 is SGHRS and CDR2 is YFSETQ.

V and J are TRBV4-2 and TRBJ1-4, with 12 bases fitting TRBD1. The CDR3 totals 16 residues. CDR1 and CDR2 (germline): LGHNA, YNFKEQ. The junction had 4 bases not matched to a gene; V was cut back by 2 bases and J by 6 bases. In DNA, the CDR3 is TGTGCCAGCAGCCAATCTGGGACAGGGGGCTATGAAAAACTGTTTTTT. It specifies CASSQSGTGGYEKLFF.